Shown below are 22 T cell receptor beta chains from a single sample sequenced in a study of T-cell reconstitution after alpha-beta-depleted transplantation in children. During its preparation, the TCRbeta library received unique molecular identifiers. MiXCR, applied by TCRdb to the PCR reads, yields one record per CDR3 protein. The top ten hold roughly 5.4% of the sample, which has about 460,000 distinct CDR3 sequences, roughly an eighth seen once. Source: PBMCs from the stem cell graft donor, taken from the stem cell graft. All receptors derive from a human donor who donated a stem cell graft to a child with combined immunodeficiency.

This clonotype showed up just a few times. CDR3 DNA: TGTGCCAGCAGCCCTAGCCCGGACTGGTTCCAAGAGACCCAGTACTTC. Protein: CASSPSPDWFQETQYF. This chain connects TRBV9 to TRBJ2-5; possible D gene TRBD2, 5 bases. Germline loops: CDR1 SGDLS, CDR2 YYNGEE. V was cut by 4 bases and J by 1 base, with 17 bases left in between. The CDR3 loop spans 16 amino acids.

CDR3 protein: CASSFATFSNQPQHF. CDR3 nucleotides: TGTGCCAGTAGTTTCGCGACGTTCAGCAATCAGCCCCAGCATTTT. The rearrangement joins TRBV19 to TRBJ1-5, with no clear D. The ends were cut back, 5 bases at V and 1 base at J, with 12 bases in the middle. Germline CDR1 LNHDA, CDR2 SQIVND (reference sequence). The CDR3 is 15 residues long. Full variable domain (remainder filled in from reference TRBV19 and TRBJ1-5): DGGITQSPKYLFRKEGQNVTLSCEQNLNHDAMYWYRQDPGQGLRLIYYSQIVNDFQKGDIAEGYSVSREKKESFPLTVTSAQKNPTAFYLCASSFATFSNQPQHFGDGTRLSIL.

This clonotype was recorded many times. This chain connects TRBV2 to TRBJ2-7; D is perhaps TRBD1 (5 bases). The germline V gene has CDR1 SNHLY and CDR2 FYNNEI. This CDR3 is 12 amino acids long. The germline V and J ends were trimmed by 9 bases and 1 base, with 10 bases remaining between them. Written as DNA, the CDR3 is TGTGCCAGTACAGGTCCTTCCTACGAGCAGTACTTC. Protein: CASTGPSYEQYF. The variable domain in full, with the rest retrieved from reference TRBV2 and TRBJ2-7, is EPEVTQTPSHQVTQMGQEVILRCVPISNHLYFYWYRQILGQKVEFLVSFYNNEISEKSEIFDDQFSVERPDGSNFTLKIRSTKLEDSAMYFCASTGPSYEQYFGPGTRLTVT.

This sequence joins TRBV18 and TRBJ1-6; tentative D call: TRBD1 (6 bases). The V and J ends lost 2 bases and 5 bases respectively, with 10 bases between them. The CDR3 loop spans 15 amino acids. CDR1 KGHSH and CDR2 LQKENI come from the germline V gene. Here the CDR3 reads CASSPWTENNSPLHF. CDR3 nucleotide sequence: TGTGCCAGCTCACCATGGACAGAGAATAATTCACCCCTCCACTTT.

This clonotype was picked up many times. The V call is TRBV12-3 or TRBV12-4, the J call TRBJ2-5; 12 bases match TRBD2. V shed 5 bases and J 2 bases; nucleotides not matched to a gene: 3. The CDR3 contains 15 residues. CDR3 sequence reads: CASSDGLAGQETQYF. For the CDR3, the DNA is TGTGCCAGCAGTGACGGACTAGCGGGGCAAGAGACCCAGTACTTC.

This clonotype was counted a few times. V usage is TRBV29-1 and J usage is TRBJ2-6; no clear D gene. The CDR3 sequence is 13 residues long. Germline V gives CDR1 SQVTM, CDR2 ANQGSEA. The V and J ends lost 5 bases and 0 bases respectively, with 5 bases between them. CDR3 DNA sequence: TGCAGCGTTCTGAACTCTGGGGCCAACGTCCTGACTTTC. The encoded protein is CSVLNSGANVLTF.

The chain is built from TRBV5-1 and TRBJ2-7, with a tentative D call TRBD1 (6 bases). The CDR3 is 14 amino acids. Trimming cost V 8 bases and J 5 bases, with 20 bases left between them. Germline V lookup: CDR1 SGHRS, CDR2 YFSETQ. The CDR3 DNA follows: TGCGCCAGGGGCTCCGGACAGCCATCGGACGAGCAGTACTTC. It codes for CARGSGQPSDEQYF.

The rearrangement uses TRBV13 and TRBJ2-3; no reliable D call. V lost 7 bases and J lost 3, with 17 bases in between. CDR1 is PRHDT and CDR2 is FYEKMQ in the germline V gene (reference sequence). CDR3 length: 15 residues. CDR3 DNA sequence: TGTGCCAGCACGACCTCCCCACAAGCTACAGATACGCAGTATTTT. This sequence encodes CASTTSPQATDTQYF. The full variable domain, in which reference TRBV13 and TRBJ2-3 provide the parts outside the CDR3, is AAGVIQSPRHLIKEKRETATLKCYPIPRHDTVYWYQQGPGQDPQFLISFYEKMQSDKGSIPDRFSAQQFSDYHSELNMSSLELGDSALYFCASTTSPQATDTQYFGPGTRLTVL.

This chain joins TRBV12-3 or TRBV12-4 and TRBJ2-5, with D possibly matching TRBD1 (5 bases). V shed 3 bases and J shed 4 bases, with 12 bases lying between them. The CDR3 has 14 amino acids. CDR3 in DNA: TGTGCCAGCAGTTTCCGTGACCAGGGAGAGACCCAGTACTTC. It is translated as CASSFRDQGETQYF.

This clonotype was seen more than once but under ten times. The V and J genes are TRBV6-2 or TRBV6-3 and TRBJ1-3; TRBD1 agrees at 8 bases. V dropped 5 bases and J dropped 0; count of bases not matched to a gene: 21. Germline CDR1 MNHEY, CDR2 SVGEGT. This CDR3 region has 21 residues. The CDR3 loop is CASSIPRQGLTTFSSGNTIYF. The CDR3 DNA follows: TGTGCCAGCAGTATCCCCCGACAGGGGCTTACCACATTTAGCTCTGGAAACACCATATATTTT.

This clonotype was picked up many times. The chain employs TRBV15 and TRBJ1-5; D remains unclear. This CDR3 region has 15 residues. Germline CDR1 and CDR2: LNHNV and YYDKDF (reference sequence). Trimming pared 2 bases from V and 1 base from J, leaving 9 bases between. The CDR3 DNA follows: TGTGCCACCAGCAGACCGGGCTACAGCAATCAGCCCCAGCATTTT. Amino acids: CATSRPGYSNQPQHF. The full variable domain, completed using reference TRBV15 and TRBJ1-5, is DAMVIQNPRYQVTQFGKPVTLSCSQTLNHNVMYWYQQKSSQAPKLLFHYYDKDFNNEADTPDNFQSRRPNTSFCFLDIRSPGLGDTAMYLCATSRPGYSNQPQHFGDGTRLSIL.

The chain has TRBV6-2 or TRBV6-3 and TRBJ2-7, with TRBD2 matching over 13 bases. The trim removed 7 bases at V and 4 bases at J, leaving 19 bases unmatched. This CDR3 is built from 19 residues. Germline V gene lookup returns CDR1 MNHEY and CDR2 SVGEGT. The CDR3 here is CASTDPPGTSGTIGYEQYF. CDR3 coding DNA: TGTGCCAGCACCGATCCCCCCGGGACTAGCGGGACCATCGGTTACGAGCAGTACTTC.

This clonotype was recorded at least ten times. The V gene is TRBV10-3, the J gene TRBJ1-1, with TRBD1 identical over 9 bases. Germline-derived CDR1 and CDR2 are ENHRY and SYGVKD. Trimming cost V 4 bases and J 3 bases; bases outside gene matches: 6. The CDR3 is made up of 15 amino acids. The CDR3 spells CAISGQGQGYTEAFF. The CDR3 region has the DNA TGTGCCATCAGTGGCCAAGGACAGGGGTACACTGAAGCTTTCTTT.

In its sample, this clonotype was seen a few times. The chain links TRBV7-9 to TRBJ2-2, with 8 positions matching TRBD2. The junction had 10 bases not matched to a gene; V was cut back by 5 bases and J by 2 bases. CDR3 length equals 17 residues. Per germline, CDR1 SEHNR and CDR2 FQNEAQ (reference sequence). Written as DNA, the CDR3 is TGTGCCAGCAGCGACACTAGACTAGCGATAAACACCGGGGAGCTGTTTTTT. Protein sequence: CASSDTRLAINTGELFF.

This clonotype showed up just a few times. V usage is TRBV12-3 or TRBV12-4 and J usage is TRBJ1-1; possible D gene TRBD1, 5 bases. The CDR3 sequence is 14 residues long. V lost 4 bases and J lost 1, with 10 bases in between. The CDR3 DNA reads as TGTGCCAGCAGTTCCGGGGGGGAGAACACTGAAGCTTTCTTT. It encodes CASSSGGENTEAFF.

Many counts were recorded for this clonotype. The chain uses TRBV29-1 and TRBJ1-1; the D is unclear. V lost 5 bases and J lost 3, with 16 bases in between. This CDR3 has 14 amino acids. The V gene's germline CDR1 is SQVTM and CDR2 ANQGSEA. CDR3 DNA sequence: TGCAGCGTTTTCCTCGGGGTGGCGGACACTGAAGCTTTCTTT. Translation gives CSVFLGVADTEAFF. Filled out from reference TRBV29-1 and TRBJ1-1, the complete variable domain reads SAVISQKPSRDICQRGTSLTIQCQVDSQVTMMFWYRQQPGQSLTLIATANQGSEATYESGFVIDKFPISRPNLTFSTLTVSNMSPEDSSIYLCSVFLGVADTEAFFGQGTRLTVV.

This clonotype was counted a few times. The rearrangement joins TRBV29-1 to TRBJ1-2, with a possible D match to TRBD1 (6 bases). This CDR3 spans 14 amino acids. Trimming took off 5 bases at V and 2 bases at J, with 15 bases between the two ends. Germline CDR1 is SQVTM and CDR2 is ANQGSEA. CDR3 bases: TGCAGCGTTAGTGGAGGGGGACGGAACTATGGCTACACCTTC. Protein product: CSVSGGGRNYGYTF. Full variable domain (outside the CDR3, taken from reference TRBV29-1 and TRBJ1-2): SAVISQKPSRDICQRGTSLTIQCQVDSQVTMMFWYRQQPGQSLTLIATANQGSEATYESGFVIDKFPISRPNLTFSTLTVSNMSPEDSSIYLCSVSGGGRNYGYTFGSGTRLTVV.

The table lists this clonotype with many counts. The chain uses TRBV7-2 and TRBJ2-3; 9 bases match TRBD2. Unmatched junction bases numbered 10, after V lost 1 base and J lost 5 bases. The CDR3 sequence is 17 residues long. Germline CDR1 and CDR2: SGHTA and FQGNSA. The CDR3 region is CASSLVWSSGGRDTQYF. The CDR3 nucleotides read TGTGCCAGCAGCTTAGTGTGGAGTAGCGGGGGCCGAGATACGCAGTATTTT.

The chain uses TRBV6-2 or TRBV6-3 and TRBJ1-5, with D perhaps matching TRBD1 (6 bases). CDR1 and CDR2 (germline): MNHEY, SVGEGT. V lost 0 bases to trimming and J lost 7 bases, with 22 bases between them. CDR3 length equals 18 residues. The CDR3 region has the DNA TGTGCCAGCAGTTACTCGAGGGGGACCCTCCCTGAACACCAGCCCCAGCATTTT. Its protein product is CASSYSRGTLPEHQPQHF.

This clonotype was detected only a few times. The CDR3 region is CASSQSAGVGELFF. In nucleotides, the CDR3 is TGTGCCAGCAGCCAAAGCGCAGGGGTCGGGGAGCTGTTTTTT. This sequence joins TRBV7-3 and TRBJ2-2; D possibly corresponds to TRBD1 (6 bases). Germline CDR1 reads SGHTA; CDR2 reads FQGTGA. The ends were cut back, 5 bases at V and 7 bases at J, with 14 bases in the middle. The CDR3 spans 14 residues.

This clonotype has just a few counts. This chain joins TRBV7-2 and TRBJ1-2; D uncertain. V gave up 5 bases and J gave up 7 bases, with 11 bases separating them. The CDR3 runs 12 residues. CDR1 and CDR2 from the germline V gene are SGHTA and FQGNSA. This CDR3 reads CASSLYGPGYTF. DNA of the CDR3: TGTGCCAGCAGCCTTTACGGCCCTGGCTACACCTTC.

The rearrangement links TRBV4-2 to TRBJ1-2; D is uncertain. The V end was cut by 0 bases, the J end by 4 bases, with 12 bases between. Per germline, CDR1 LGHNA and CDR2 YNFKEQ. This CDR3 comprises 15 residues. CDR3 residues: CASSQDVRGGYGYTF. CDR3 sequence (DNA): TGTGCCAGCAGCCAAGATGTGAGAGGAGGCTATGGCTACACCTTC.